The clone carrying this T cell receptor beta chain has only a few counts. Antigen unknown. The source of the sample is a study of OX40 agonist ivuxolimab in advanced cancers. Points from the study as a whole: On average, CD8+ T cells had more expanded clones than CD4+. Clonal expansion by week 6 occurred in CD4+ and CD8+ blood T cells (at 0.1 to 3.0 mg/kg). The antigen specificity of the peripheral T cells (those that were expanded) was not determined.

The CDR3 length is 17 residues. From germline, CDR1 is SGHAT and CDR2 FQNNGV. V gave up 5 bases and J gave up 0 bases; unmatched junction bases: 9. TCRdb keeps only in-frame clones here, not all; method: immunoSEQ multiplex PCR. This table has fewer than 45,000 clones, 80% appearing once. The chain couples TRBV11-2 to TRBJ2-1; 8 nucleotides match TRBD1. The sequence was collected from an adult with an advanced solid tumor such as melanoma, head and neck, liver or kidney cancer. This sample comprised CD4+ or CD8+ T cells sorted from blood, obtained in a trial of the OX40 agonist ivuxolimab. The CDR3 DNA reads as TGTGCCAGCAGCGACGGACAGGGAGCTTACTCCTACAATGAGCAGTTCTTC. Its translation: CASSDGQGAYSYNEQFF.